This T cell receptor beta chain was sequenced in a study of blood T cell repertoires in COVID-19. As for the study in general: Sample material is recorded as cDNA or gDNA derived from T cells, B-cell-depleted T cells, or PBMCs.

Generated by immunoSEQ multiplex PCR, the TCRdb table keeps only in-frame clones and is missing some. This repertoire shows under 300,000 clones, 88% found once; its top ten account for about 3%. This clone was recorded once. Participants came from some 26 US areas, aged about 18 to 100 years. Participant-given clinical history determined each cohort assignment. Two negative PCRs, clearance, or symptom resolution characterized the recovered Cohort 3 donors. The material sequenced was PBMCs or T cells enriched from blood (not recorded which). This receptor was obtained from a woman aged 50 to 60 who had recovered from COVID-19.

CDR3 amino acids: CASRATTGPTEAFF. The CDR3 DNA follows: TGTGCCAGCAGAGCAACAACAGGGCCCACTGAAGCTTTCTTT. The chain employs TRBV25-1 and TRBJ1-1, with D possibly matching TRBD1 (6 bases). Germline V gene data show CDR1 as MGHDK and CDR2 as SYGVNS. V was shortened by 6 bases and J by 4 bases, with 15 bases between the two germline ends. The CDR3 runs 14 residues.